These 31 T cell receptor beta chains share one sample of origin, sequenced in a study of T cells after yellow fever vaccination. TCRdb reprocessed the 5' RACE reads via MiXCR and lists one record per CDR3 protein. The sample lists hundreds of thousands of distinct CDR3 sequences; 3% to 4.5% were seen once. The sequencing used PBMCs, collected on the day of the yellow fever booster vaccination. The source is a man younger than 35 who received the YFV17D yellow fever vaccine.

This clonotype was recorded many times. The chain joins TRBV6-6 to TRBJ1-5; maybe TRBD1 (5 bases). The CDR3 has 15 amino acids. In germline, CDR1 is MNHNY, CDR2 SVGAGI (reference sequence). The ends were cut back, 5 bases at V and 4 bases at J, with 15 bases in the middle. The CDR3 protein is CASSPPWGVNQPQHF. The CDR3 bases are TGTGCCAGCAGTCCCCCCTGGGGGGTGAATCAGCCCCAGCATTTT.

This clonotype was seen many times. The rearrangement links TRBV7-2 to TRBJ2-7, with 10 bases matching TRBD2. CDR3 length equals 14 residues. Per the germline V gene, CDR1 is SGHTA and CDR2 is FQGNSA. The J segment lost 9 bases and the V segment lost 2 bases, leaving 7 bases of the junction unmatched. The CDR3 region is CASSLRAGGPRQYF. The CDR3 bases are TGTGCCAGCAGCTTAAGAGCGGGGGGGCCGCGGCAGTACTTC.

V and J are TRBV9 and TRBJ2-1, with TRBD2 matching over 8 bases. CDR1 SGDLS and CDR2 YYNGEE come from the germline V gene. The J segment lost 7 bases and the V segment lost 4 bases, leaving 10 bases of the junction unmatched. The CDR3 has 15 amino acids. The DNA of the CDR3 is TGTGCCAGCAGCCCTATCGGGGGGGCTCGGAATGAGCAGTTCTTC. Translated: CASSPIGGARNEQFF.

This clonotype occurred many times. The chain uses TRBV5-6 and TRBJ2-7, with TRBD1 matching 10 bases. The trim removed 2 bases at V and 2 bases at J, leaving 4 bases unmatched. In germline, CDR1 is SGHDT, CDR2 YYEEEE. This CDR3 has 15 residues. CDR3 nucleotides: TGTGCCAGCAGCTTCCGGGACAGGGGCCCCTACGAGCAGTACTTC. Its protein is CASSFRDRGPYEQYF.

The table lists this clonotype with a few counts. The genes are TRBV25-1 and TRBJ2-5; 10 bases line up with TRBD1. This CDR3 region has 15 residues. Per germline, CDR1 MGHDK and CDR2 SYGVNS. After removal of 5 bases from V and 5 bases from J, the junction contained 8 bases not matched to a gene. The DNA for the CDR3 is TGTGCCAGCAGTTTAACCGGGACAGGGGAGGAGACCCAGTACTTC. As protein: CASSLTGTGEETQYF.

The V gene is TRBV9, the J gene TRBJ2-5, with D hard to call. The CDR3 is made up of 13 amino acids. Germline CDR1 and CDR2: SGDLS and YYNGEE. V dropped 3 bases and J dropped 2 bases, with 8 bases sitting between them. The CDR3 here is CASSADTQETQYF. The CDR3, as DNA: TGTGCCAGCAGCGCAGACACACAAGAGACCCAGTACTTC.

This clonotype was seen a handful of times. The chain carries TRBV18 and TRBJ2-3; tentatively, D is TRBD1 (5 bases). Per germline, CDR1 KGHSH and CDR2 LQKENI. This CDR3 has 18 residues. V lost 4 bases and J lost 2, with 22 bases in between. The CDR3 DNA reads as TGTGCCAGCTCACACCTTCGAGACAGTCCCCCTTACACAGATACGCAGTATTTT. Translated: CASSHLRDSPPYTDTQYF.

This clonotype was picked up a small number of times. The rearrangement joins TRBV6-2 or TRBV6-3 to TRBJ1-5, with D tentatively TRBD1 (5 bases). Trimming took 2 bases from V and 2 from J, leaving 10 bases between them. From germline, CDR1 is MNHEY and CDR2 SVGEGT. The CDR3 consists of 15 residues. CDR3 sequence reads: CASSYAGSGNQPQHF. CDR3 coding DNA: TGTGCCAGCAGTTACGCAGGGAGCGGCAATCAGCCCCAGCATTTT.

This clonotype was observed many times. The CDR3 here is CASSFGSGVNLLFF. Written as DNA, the CDR3 is TGCGCCAGCAGCTTTGGGTCGGGGGTGAATCTACTGTTTTTT. The chain links TRBV5-1 to TRBJ1-4; D might be TRBD1 (5 bases). Germline CDR1 and CDR2: SGHRS and YFSETQ. V was clipped by 2 bases and J by 13 bases, with 18 bases between them. The CDR3 loop spans 14 amino acids.

This clonotype was observed a few times. The V gene is TRBV19, the J gene TRBJ2-7; D might be TRBD1 (5 bases). Germline values: CDR1 LNHDA, CDR2 SQIVND (reference sequence). V lost 9 bases, J lost 0 bases, and 30 bases lay in between. The CDR3 loop spans 19 amino acids. In DNA, the CDR3 is TGTGCCAGATTTAGACGACAGAAGCCTCTAGGGAACAGCTCCTACGAGCAGTACGTC. Protein product: CARFRRQKPLGNSSYEQYV.

This clonotype was counted between two and nine times. This CDR3 reads CSAGDTYNYGYTF. The CDR3 nucleotides read TGCAGTGCCGGCGACACTTACAACTATGGCTACACCTTC. This chain uses TRBV20-1 with TRBJ1-2; D remains unclear. Germline lookup yields CDR1 DFQATT and CDR2 SNEGSKA (reference sequence). Deletions cut 6 bases from V and 2 bases from J, with 13 bases between. This CDR3 spans 13 amino acids.

The J gene is TRBJ2-1, the V gene TRBV10-3; TRBD1 agrees at 7 bases. The CDR3 spans 17 residues. Germline V CDR1 and CDR2: ENHRY, SYGVKD. Trimming at V came to 5 bases and at J to 1 base, leaving 11 bases not matched to a gene. CDR3 DNA: TGTGCCATCAGTAAGGGACGACAGGGTGGGTCCTACAATGAGCAGTTCTTC. Its translation: CAISKGRQGGSYNEQFF.

The sample holds many counts of this clonotype. The chain recombines TRBV10-2 with TRBJ1-1; 9 bases align to TRBD1. J gave up 1 base and V 8 bases, and 2 bases lay outside the gene matches. This CDR3 contains 13 residues. The V gene's germline CDR1 is WSHSY and CDR2 SAAADI. This CDR3 is CASGQGRNTEAFF. CDR3 coding DNA: TGCGCCAGCGGACAGGGGAGGAACACTGAAGCTTTCTTT.

V usage is TRBV3-1 and J usage is TRBJ2-7, with D unclear. Trimming shortened V by 1 base and J by 6 bases, and 7 bases separated the two germline ends. Germline loops: CDR1 LGHDT, CDR2 YNNKEL (reference sequence). The CDR3 is 12 amino acids. CDR3 sequence: CASSQGGFEQYF. The CDR3 nucleotides are TGTGCCAGCAGCCAAGGCGGTTTCGAGCAGTACTTC.

This clonotype was seen at least ten times. This sequence joins TRBV5-1 and TRBJ2-5, with TRBD1 matching 8 bases. The CDR3 totals 14 residues. Germline V lookup: CDR1 SGHRS, CDR2 YFSETQ. V lost 3 bases, J lost 4 bases, and 5 bases stayed unmatched. CDR3 region: CASSWGDRRETQYF. CDR3 DNA: TGCGCCAGCAGCTGGGGGGACAGGCGAGAGACCCAGTACTTC.

This clonotype was picked up many times. The genes are TRBV7-2 and TRBJ2-3; possibly TRBD2 for D (7 bases). This CDR3 has 15 residues. Trimming pared 6 bases from V and 6 bases from J, leaving 19 bases between. CDR1 SGHTA and CDR2 FQGNSA come from the germline V gene. The CDR3 is CASSGRGSLSDTQYF. In nucleotides, the CDR3 is TGTGCCAGCAGTGGGAGGGGGAGCCTATCTGATACGCAGTATTTT.

This clonotype was seen at least ten times. The V and J genes are TRBV7-2 and TRBJ2-5; 10 bases match TRBD2. CDR3 length equals 15 residues. Trimming at V came to 4 bases and at J to 5 bases, leaving 7 bases not matched to a gene. CDR1 SGHTA and CDR2 FQGNSA come from the germline V gene. The CDR3 spells CASSSTSGVWETQYF. The CDR3 DNA reads TGTGCCAGCAGCTCTACTAGCGGGGTGTGGGAGACCCAGTACTTC. Full variable domain (outside the CDR3, taken from reference TRBV7-2 and TRBJ2-5): GAGVSQSPSNKVTEKGKDVELRCDPISGHTALYWYRQSLGQGLEFLIYFQGNSAPDKSGLPSDRFSAERTGGSVSTLTIQRTQQEDSAVYLCASSSTSGVWETQYFGPGTRLLVL.

The CDR3 DNA is TGTGCCAGCAGTTACTCGGGACTAGGCAATGAGCAGTTCTTC. Protein: CASSYSGLGNEQFF. The chain joins TRBV6-5 to TRBJ2-1; 8 nucleotides agree with TRBD2. V gave up 0 bases and J gave up 6 bases; unmatched junction bases: 1. Germline V gene sequence: CDR1 MNHEY, CDR2 SVGAGI. This CDR3 has 14 amino acids.

This clonotype came up many times. The V call is TRBV4-1, the J call TRBJ2-2; D unclear. CDR3 length: 15 amino acids. Trimming stripped 2 bases from V and 3 bases from J, with 10 bases between. CDR1 is MGHRA and CDR2 is YSYEKL in the germline V gene. The CDR3 protein is CASSQKRQDTGELFF. CDR3 in DNA: TGCGCCAGCAGCCAAAAGAGGCAGGACACCGGGGAGCTGTTTTTT.

This clonotype has ten or more counts. The V gene is TRBV15, the J gene TRBJ2-7; D is uncertain. CDR3 length: 13 amino acids. With 1 base removed from V and 3 bases from J, the gap between germline ends came to 7 bases. Per germline, CDR1 LNHNV and CDR2 YYDKDF (reference sequence). CDR3 loop: CATSRVEFYEQYF. CDR3 nucleotides: TGTGCCACCAGCAGAGTAGAGTTCTACGAGCAGTACTTC.

This clonotype was recorded a few times. The V gene is TRBV10-3, the J gene TRBJ1-1; no clear D gene. Trimming shortened V by 7 bases and J by 1 base, and 10 bases separated the two germline ends. Germline CDR1 ENHRY, CDR2 SYGVKD. This CDR3 has 13 amino acids. In nucleotides, the CDR3 is TGTGCCATCAAGCGGGCAGAGAACACTGAAGCTTTCTTT. This encodes CAIKRAENTEAFF.

The chain employs TRBV5-1 and TRBJ1-1; 8 nucleotides agree with TRBD1. The length of the CDR3 is 14 residues. Losses at the gene ends were 4 bases for V and 5 bases for J; bases not matched to a gene: 7. Germline CDR1 reads SGHRS; CDR2 reads YFSETQ. The CDR3, as DNA: TGCGCCAGCAGCGAAAGGACAGGGTGGACTGAAGCTTTCTTT. The encoded protein is CASSERTGWTEAFF.

Many counts were recorded for this clonotype. The chain joins TRBV7-9 to TRBJ2-3, with TRBD1 as a possible D gene (6 bases). The V end was cut by 5 bases, the J end by 11 bases, with 17 bases between. CDR3 length equals 13 residues. Germline V gene sequence: CDR1 SEHNR, CDR2 FQNEAQ (reference sequence). This CDR3 is CASSPGDQSRQYF. The CDR3 DNA reads TGTGCCAGCAGCCCAGGGGACCAATCGAGGCAGTATTTT.

This clonotype came up many times. The chain couples TRBV7-2 to TRBJ2-2, with D perhaps matching TRBD1 (6 bases). Germline V gives CDR1 SGHTA, CDR2 FQGNSA. Trimming left V 3 bases short and J 4 bases short, with 9 bases between. The CDR3 has 14 amino acids. Here the CDR3 DNA reads TGTGCCAGCAGCTTCTCCAGGGGCACCGGGGAGCTGTTTTTT. It encodes CASSFSRGTGELFF.

J is TRBJ1-4 and V is TRBV6-2 or TRBV6-3; D not certain. Germline V gene sequence: CDR1 MNHEY, CDR2 SVGEGT. The CDR3 extends over 16 amino acids. Trimming removed 7 bases from V and 4 bases from J, with 19 bases in between. The chain's CDR3 is CASTDPEGGINEKLFF. The DNA of the CDR3 is TGTGCCAGCACCGACCCTGAGGGTGGGATTAATGAAAAACTGTTTTTT.

The chain links TRBV9 to TRBJ2-3; D uncertain. The CDR3 runs 15 residues. Germline assignment: CDR1 SGDLS and CDR2 YYNGEE. V was trimmed by 3 bases and J by 1 base, leaving 12 bases between them. CDR3 region: CASSGASTGTDTQYF. CDR3 coding DNA: TGTGCCAGCAGCGGAGCAAGCACTGGCACAGATACGCAGTATTTT.

V is TRBV7-9 and J is TRBJ1-1; maybe TRBD1 (6 bases). Trimming shortened V by 4 bases and J by 4 bases, and 16 bases separated the two germline ends. The CDR3 extends over 15 amino acids. The germline gives CDR1 SEHNR, CDR2 FQNEAQ (reference sequence). The DNA for the CDR3 is TGTGCCAGCAGCTCTAGGGGGTCCCTAGTCACTGAAGCTTTCTTT. As protein: CASSSRGSLVTEAFF.

The table lists this clonotype with a few counts. The rearrangement uses TRBV20-1 and TRBJ2-2; D might be TRBD2 (5 bases). The V gene lost 5 bases and the J gene lost 2 bases, with 9 bases spanning the gap. Germline CDR1 and CDR2: DFQATT and SNEGSKA (reference sequence). The CDR3 contains 13 residues. The CDR3 sequence is CSAPSGNTGELFF. In DNA form, the CDR3 reads TGCAGTGCTCCAAGCGGAAACACCGGGGAGCTGTTTTTT.

This chain uses TRBV30 with TRBJ2-7; D is undetermined. The V gene's germline CDR1 is GTSNPN and CDR2 SVGIG (reference sequence). The ends were cut back, 4 bases at V and 0 bases at J, with 7 bases in the middle. The CDR3 sequence is 12 residues long. Here the CDR3 DNA reads TGTGCCTGGAAAGGCATCTCCTACGAGCAGTACTTC. Encoded protein: CAWKGISYEQYF. The whole variable domain, remainder taken from reference TRBV30 and TRBJ2-7, is SQTIHQWPATLVQPVGSPLSLECTVEGTSNPNLYWYRQAAGRGLQLLFYSVGIGQISSEVPQNLSASRPQDRQFILSSKKLLLSDSGFYLCAWKGISYEQYFGPGTRLTVT.

The chain has TRBV12-3 or TRBV12-4 and TRBJ2-7; 11 bases map to TRBD1. CDR3 length: 15 amino acids. V lost 3 bases to trimming and J lost 3 bases; unmatched junction nucleotides: 4. The CDR3 region has the DNA TGTGCCAGCAGTTTTGGACAGGGGGCTTTCTACGAGCAGTACTTC. Amino acids: CASSFGQGAFYEQYF.

In this sample, this clonotype turned up many times. Here the CDR3 DNA reads TGTGCCAGCAGCTTCCCGGATCAAGAGACCCAGTACTTC. Its protein product is CASSFPDQETQYF. The genes are TRBV5-4 and TRBJ2-5; D uncertain. V lost 2 bases and J lost 2, with 7 bases in between. From germline, CDR1 is SGHNT and CDR2 YYREEE (reference sequence). CDR3 length: 13 amino acids.